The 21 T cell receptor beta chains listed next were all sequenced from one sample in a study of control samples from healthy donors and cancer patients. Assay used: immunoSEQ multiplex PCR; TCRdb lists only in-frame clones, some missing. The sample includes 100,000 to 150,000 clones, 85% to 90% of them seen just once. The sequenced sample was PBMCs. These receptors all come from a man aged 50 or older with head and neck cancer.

The CDR3 sequence: CASTFGLPSYEQYF. The DNA of the CDR3 is TGTGCCAGCACTTTTGGACTACCCTCCTACGAGCAGTACTTC. V gene TRBV28 combines with J gene TRBJ2-7; a weak D match, TRBD2 (6 bases). Trimming cost V 7 bases and J 0 bases, with 13 bases left between them. The CDR3 is 14 amino acids. Germline assignment: CDR1 MDHEN and CDR2 SYDVKM.

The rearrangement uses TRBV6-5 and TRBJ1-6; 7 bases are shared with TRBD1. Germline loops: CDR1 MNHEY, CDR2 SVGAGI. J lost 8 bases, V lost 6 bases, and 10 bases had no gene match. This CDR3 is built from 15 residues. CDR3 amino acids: CASSDRVNFDSPLHF. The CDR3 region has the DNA TGTGCCAGCAGCGACAGGGTAAACTTCGATTCACCCCTCCACTTT.

The CDR3 reads CASSKDRRGSNQPQHF. The DNA of the CDR3 is TGTGCCAGCAGCAAAGATCGGAGGGGGAGCAATCAGCCCCAGCATTTT. The chain links TRBV21-1 to TRBJ1-5. TRBV21-1 is given as a pseudogene. CDR3 length: 16 residues.

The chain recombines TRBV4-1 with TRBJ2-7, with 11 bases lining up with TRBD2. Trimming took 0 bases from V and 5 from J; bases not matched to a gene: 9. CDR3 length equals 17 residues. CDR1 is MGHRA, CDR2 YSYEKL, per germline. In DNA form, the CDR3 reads TGCGCCAGCAGCCAAGATCGCCTAGCGGGGGGCAGGAACGAGCAGTACTTC. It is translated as CASSQDRLAGGRNEQYF.

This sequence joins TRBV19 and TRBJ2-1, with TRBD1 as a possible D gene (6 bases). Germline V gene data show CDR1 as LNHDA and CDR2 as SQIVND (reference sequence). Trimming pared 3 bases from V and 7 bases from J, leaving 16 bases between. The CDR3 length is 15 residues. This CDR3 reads CASSIRGGFRNEQFF. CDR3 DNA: TGTGCCAGTAGTATTAGAGGGGGTTTTAGGAATGAGCAGTTCTTC.

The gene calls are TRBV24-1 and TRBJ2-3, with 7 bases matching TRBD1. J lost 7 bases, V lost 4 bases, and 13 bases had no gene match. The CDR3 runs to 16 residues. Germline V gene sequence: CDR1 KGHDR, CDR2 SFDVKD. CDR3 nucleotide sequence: TGTGCCACCAGTGACCCGGGACAGCCCGCTAGGAATACGCAGTATTTT. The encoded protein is CATSDPGQPARNTQYF.

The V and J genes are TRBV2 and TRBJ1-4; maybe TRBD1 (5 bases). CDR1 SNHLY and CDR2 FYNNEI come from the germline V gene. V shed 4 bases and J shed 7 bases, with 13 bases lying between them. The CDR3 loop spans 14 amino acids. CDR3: CASSGGGTPEKLFF. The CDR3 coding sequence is TGTGCCAGCAGTGGGGGGGGGACCCCTGAAAAACTGTTTTTT. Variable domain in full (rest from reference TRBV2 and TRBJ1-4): EPEVTQTPSHQVTQMGQEVILRCVPISNHLYFYWYRQILGQKVEFLVSFYNNEISEKSEIFDDQFSVERPDGSNFTLKIRSTKLEDSAMYFCASSGGGTPEKLFFGSGTQLSVL.

CDR3 nucleotides: TGTGCCAGCAGCTCTGGGGGGGGATCCCTCACAGATACGCAGTATTTT. This sequence encodes CASSSGGGSLTDTQYF. V usage is TRBV7-9 and J usage is TRBJ2-3, with 7 bases fitting TRBD2. The CDR3 is 16 residues long. The V and J ends lost 4 bases and 2 bases, in that order; junction bases with no gene match: 9. Germline CDR1 is SEHNR and CDR2 is FQNEAQ (reference sequence).

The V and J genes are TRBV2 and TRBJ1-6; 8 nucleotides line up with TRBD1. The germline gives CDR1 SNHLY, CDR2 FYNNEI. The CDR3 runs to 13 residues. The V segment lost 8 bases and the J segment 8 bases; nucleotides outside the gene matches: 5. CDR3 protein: CASGGTGDSPLHF. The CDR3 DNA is TGTGCCAGCGGGGGGACAGGTGATTCACCCCTCCACTTT.

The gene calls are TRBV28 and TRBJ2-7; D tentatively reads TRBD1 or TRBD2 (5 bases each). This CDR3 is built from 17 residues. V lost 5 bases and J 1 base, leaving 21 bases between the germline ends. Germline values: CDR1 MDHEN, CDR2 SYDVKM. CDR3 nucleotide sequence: TGTGCCAGCAGTCCGCCCCATTACGGGGCGCATTCCTACGAGCAGTACTTC. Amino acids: CASSPPHYGAHSYEQYF. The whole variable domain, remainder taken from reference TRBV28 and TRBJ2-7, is DVKVTQSSRYLVKRTGEKVFLECVQDMDHENMFWYRQDPGLGLRLIYFSYDVKMKEKGDIPEGYSVSREKKERFSLILESASTNQTSMYLCASSPPHYGAHSYEQYFGPGTRLTVT.

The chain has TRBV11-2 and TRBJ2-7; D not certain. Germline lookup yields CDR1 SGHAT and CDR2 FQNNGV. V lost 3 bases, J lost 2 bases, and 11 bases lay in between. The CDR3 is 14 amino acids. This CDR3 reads CASSLGITTYEQYF. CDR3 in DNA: TGTGCCAGCAGCTTGGGGATTACCACCTACGAGCAGTACTTC.

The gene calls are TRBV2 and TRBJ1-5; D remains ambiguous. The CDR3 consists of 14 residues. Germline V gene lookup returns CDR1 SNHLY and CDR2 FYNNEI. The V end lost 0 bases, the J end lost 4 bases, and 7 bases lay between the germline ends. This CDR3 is CASSEAPGNQPQHF. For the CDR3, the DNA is TGTGCCAGCAGTGAAGCGCCCGGAAATCAGCCCCAGCATTTT.

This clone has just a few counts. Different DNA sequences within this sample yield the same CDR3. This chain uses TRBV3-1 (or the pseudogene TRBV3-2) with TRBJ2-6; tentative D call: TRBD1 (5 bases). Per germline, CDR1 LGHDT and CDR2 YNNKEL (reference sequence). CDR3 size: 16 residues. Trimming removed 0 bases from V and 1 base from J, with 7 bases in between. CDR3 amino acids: CASSQDRVSGANVLTF. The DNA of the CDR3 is TGTGCCAGCAGCCAAGACAGGGTATCTGGGGCCAACGTCCTGACTTTC.

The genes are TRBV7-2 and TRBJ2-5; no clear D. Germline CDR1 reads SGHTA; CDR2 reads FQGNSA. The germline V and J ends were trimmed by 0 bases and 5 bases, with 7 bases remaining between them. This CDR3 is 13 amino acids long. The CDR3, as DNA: TGTGCCAGCAGCTTAGCCCCGAGGGAGACCCAGTACTTC. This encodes CASSLAPRETQYF.

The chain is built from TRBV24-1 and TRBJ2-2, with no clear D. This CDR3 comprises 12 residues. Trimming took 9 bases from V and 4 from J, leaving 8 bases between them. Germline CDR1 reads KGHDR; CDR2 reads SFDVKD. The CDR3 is CATAFGTGELFF. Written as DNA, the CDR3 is TGTGCCACCGCTTTCGGCACCGGGGAGCTGTTTTTT.

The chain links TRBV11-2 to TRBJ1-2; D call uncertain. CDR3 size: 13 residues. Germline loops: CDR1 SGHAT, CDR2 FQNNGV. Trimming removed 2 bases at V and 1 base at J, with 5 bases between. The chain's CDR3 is CASSLQVNYGYTF. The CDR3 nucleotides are TGTGCCAGCAGCTTACAGGTTAACTATGGCTACACCTTC. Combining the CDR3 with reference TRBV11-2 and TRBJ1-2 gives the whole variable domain EAGVAQSPRYKIIEKRQSVAFWCNPISGHATLYWYQQILGQGPKLLIQFQNNGVVDDSQLPKDRFSAERLKGVDSTLKIQPAKLEDSAVYLCASSLQVNYGYTFGSGTRLTVV.

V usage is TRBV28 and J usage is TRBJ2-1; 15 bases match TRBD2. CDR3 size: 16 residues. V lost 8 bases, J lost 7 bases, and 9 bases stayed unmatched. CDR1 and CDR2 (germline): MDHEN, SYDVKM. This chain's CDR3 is CASVPSGTSGRNEQFF. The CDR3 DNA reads TGTGCCAGCGTCCCTTCGGGGACTAGCGGGAGGAATGAGCAGTTCTTC.

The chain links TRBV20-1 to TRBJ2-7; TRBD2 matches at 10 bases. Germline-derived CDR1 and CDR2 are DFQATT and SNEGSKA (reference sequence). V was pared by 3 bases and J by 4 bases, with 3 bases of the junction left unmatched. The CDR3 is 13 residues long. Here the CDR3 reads CSASEAGGYEQYF. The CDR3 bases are TGCAGTGCTAGTGAAGCGGGAGGGTACGAGCAGTACTTC.

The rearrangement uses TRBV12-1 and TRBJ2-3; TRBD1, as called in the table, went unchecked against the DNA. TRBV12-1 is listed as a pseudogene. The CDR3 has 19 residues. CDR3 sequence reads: CASSFPLPADRSSTDTQYF. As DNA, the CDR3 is TGTGCCAGCAGCTTCCCTTTGCCGGCCGACAGGTCTAGCACAGATACGCAGTATTTT.

CDR3 DNA sequence: TGTGCCAGCAGCCAAATACAGGGAGACTATGGCTACACCTTC. It specifies CASSQIQGDYGYTF. This sequence joins TRBV14 and TRBJ1-2, with D possibly TRBD1 on 6 matching bases. This CDR3 region has 14 residues. Trimming stripped 2 bases from V and 3 bases from J, with 10 bases between. The germline CDR1 and CDR2 sequences are SGHDN and FVKESK.

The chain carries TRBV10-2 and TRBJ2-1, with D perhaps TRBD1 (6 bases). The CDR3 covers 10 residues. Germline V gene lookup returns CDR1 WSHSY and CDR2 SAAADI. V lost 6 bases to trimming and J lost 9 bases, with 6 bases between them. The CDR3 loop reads CASSRGEQFF. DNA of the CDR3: TGCGCCAGCAGCAGGGGTGAGCAGTTCTTC.